This TCR beta chain was recovered during a study of Ad26.COV2.S vaccination and SARS-CoV-2 variants. Study-level findings and limits: Non-spike TCR breadth did not differ much between vaccine and placebo recipients.

As to treatment: roughly 18 received Ad26.COV2.S at low or high dose, single or two shots; about 5 received placebo; per-sample allocation not given. Specimen acquisition occurred on day 63 following the initial vaccine or placebo injection. Worth noting for this clone: Antigen unknown.

Between the trimmed V and J ends, which lost 0 bases and 4 bases, there was a span of 12 bases. The CDR3 runs to 15 residues. Per germline, CDR1 GTSNPN and CDR2 SVGIG (reference sequence). Profiled with immunoSEQ multiplex PCR; TCRdb holds only in-frame clones, not every one. The data contain approximately 240,000 clones, over 75% of them singletons. This rearrangement joins TRBV30 to TRBJ2-2; the D gene is possibly TRBD1 (5 bases). The TCR sequence derives from a person between 18 and 60 years old who received the Ad26.COV2.S COVID-19 vaccine or a placebo. The sample in question was peripheral blood, obtained in a trial of Ad26.COV2.S vaccine versus placebo. The CDR3, as DNA: TGTGCCTGGAGTGTTTTTCAGGGTGGCACCGGGGAGCTGTTTTTT. This gives the protein CAWSVFQGGTGELFF.